These 11 T cell receptor beta chains were sequenced from one sample in a study of CD39 and CD103 CD8 tumor-infiltrating T cells. Measured with immunoSEQ multiplex PCR; TCRdb has only the in-frame clones, and not every one. The sample lists approximately 200 clones, roughly half occurring once. Sequenced sample: CD39+ CD103+ CD8+ T cells sorted from the tumor. This sample's subset: CD103+CD39+ double-positive CD45RA- CD8 T cells. These receptors came from a human donor with head and neck squamous cell carcinoma.

The chain uses TRBV5-8 and TRBJ1-6; a possible D gene is TRBD1 (6 bases). Per germline, CDR1 SGHTS and CDR2 YDEGEE. The CDR3 loop spans 16 amino acids. The V gene lost 0 bases and the J gene lost 4 bases, with 11 bases spanning the gap. CDR3 nucleotide sequence: TGTGCCAGCAGCTTGGGGACAGCCATATATAATTCACCCCTCCACTTT. Encoded protein: CASSLGTAIYNSPLHF.

This clone is deemed hyperexpanded (1% or more). The rearrangement uses TRBV19 and TRBJ2-2; D not certain. The ends were cut back, 3 bases at V and 5 bases at J, with 7 bases in the middle. CDR3 length equals 13 residues. In germline, CDR1 is LNHDA, CDR2 SQIVND (reference sequence). Here the CDR3 reads CASSILWTGELFF. The CDR3 DNA follows: TGTGCCAGTAGTATTCTTTGGACCGGGGAGCTGTTTTTT.

To note about this clone: Relative to the germline gene, one junction end is altered; a read error may explain this. The chain recombines TRBV7-9 with TRBJ2-1, with 10 bases matching TRBD2. The CDR3 has 16 residues. CDR1 and CDR2 from the germline V gene are SEHNR and FQNEAQ (reference sequence). Here the CDR3 reads CASSQVAGGRWNEQFF. The DNA of the CDR3 is TGCGCCAGCAGCCAAGTAGCGGGGGGCCGCTGGAATGAGCAGTTCTTC.

The rearrangement uses TRBV5-4 and TRBJ1-5; D is uncertain. Germline V lookup: CDR1 SGHNT, CDR2 YYREEE (reference sequence). V was shortened by 8 bases and J by 5 bases, with 11 bases between the two germline ends. The CDR3 length is 12 residues. The CDR3 DNA sequence: TGTGCCAGGGTGGTTTGGGATCAGCCCCAGCATTTT. It codes for CARVVWDQPQHF.

On this clone itself: Germline and junction disagree at one end, which may indicate a read error. The V and J genes are TRBV13 and TRBJ1-2, with TRBD1 as a possible D gene (6 bases). CDR1 is PRHDT, CDR2 FYEKMQ, per germline (reference sequence). The CDR3 sequence is 12 residues long. The CDR3 coding sequence is TGCGCCAGCAGCCAGGGACACTTTGGCTACACCTTC. Its protein product is CASSQGHFGYTF.

This chain links TRBV29-1 with TRBJ2-1; TRBD2 agrees at 11 bases. V lost 4 bases, J lost 0 bases, and 5 bases stayed unmatched. Germline V gene data show CDR1 as SQVTM and CDR2 as ANQGSEA. This CDR3 comprises 16 residues. The CDR3 is CSVGTSGGLSYNEQFF. DNA for the CDR3: TGCAGCGTTGGCACTAGCGGGGGACTCTCCTACAATGAGCAGTTCTTC.

This chain joins TRBV9 and TRBJ2-2, with TRBD1 identical over 9 bases. The trim removed 5 bases at V and 4 bases at J, leaving 9 bases unmatched. This CDR3 region has 16 residues. Germline CDR1 and CDR2: SGDLS and YYNGEE. This CDR3 reads CASSTTGGSSTGELFF. The CDR3 DNA reads TGTGCCAGCAGTACCACAGGGGGCTCGAGCACCGGGGAGCTGTTTTTT.

V gene TRBV5-1 combines with J gene TRBJ1-2; TRBD1 matches at 9 bases. With 0 bases clipped from V and 4 bases from J, the junction kept 10 bases outside the gene matches. The CDR3 has 17 residues. Germline lookup yields CDR1 SGHRS and CDR2 YFSETQ. The CDR3 protein is CASSLVAGQGFTYGYTF. CDR3 in DNA: TGCGCCAGCAGCTTGGTTGCGGGACAGGGCTTTACCTATGGCTACACCTTC.

This clone was observed a handful of times. The V call is TRBV28, the J call TRBJ2-2; D gene ambiguous. This CDR3 contains 15 residues. Germline CDR1 is MDHEN and CDR2 is SYDVKM. V gave up 5 bases and J gave up 9 bases, with 19 bases separating them. The CDR3 loop reads CASSLPTPEHRELFF. The DNA for the CDR3 is TGTGCCAGCAGTCTCCCGACACCCGAACACCGGGAGCTGTTTTTT.

The chain couples TRBV6-1 to TRBJ2-7, with 10 nucleotides matching TRBD1. CDR1 is MNHNS and CDR2 is SASEGT in the germline V gene. CDR3 length: 14 residues. J gave up 4 bases and V 6 bases, and 6 bases lay outside the gene matches. CDR3 sequence: CASSEGQGWYEQYF. In DNA, the CDR3 is TGTGCCAGCAGCGAGGGACAGGGGTGGTACGAGCAGTACTTC.

Details on this clone: At one of its ends the junction is not consistent with the germline gene, which may arise from a read error. The chain couples TRBV5-4 to TRBJ2-1; 10 nucleotides agree with TRBD2. CDR1 is SGHNT and CDR2 is YYREEE in the germline V gene (reference sequence). The CDR3 is 16 amino acids. The CDR3 reads CASSQVAGGRWNEQFF. CDR3 sequence (DNA): TGCGCCAGCAGCCAAGTAGCGGGGGGCCGCTGGAATGAGCAGTTCTTC.